This TCR beta chain was profiled in a study of T cells in Graves' hyperthyroidism and ophthalmopathy. From RNA transcripts, TCR beta CDR3 regions were amplified. A first-round RT-PCR of the TCR CDR3 used the HTBI primer set. TCRdb re-derived calls from the multiplex PCR reads in MiXCR, one entry per CDR3 protein. There are 490,000 or so distinct CDR3 sequences in the sample; around a fifth occur only once, and about half lies in the top ten. The CDR3 length is 16 residues. Germline V gene lookup returns CDR1 SEHNR and CDR2 FQNEAQ (reference sequence). Trimming took off 4 bases at V and 4 bases at J, with 18 bases between the two ends.

This receptor was identified in a woman in her 70s with Graves' ophthalmopathy. Input material: blood. The genes are TRBV7-9 and TRBJ2-3, with D tentatively TRBD2 (6 bases). The CDR3 loop reads CASSSLSDWGADTQYF. The CDR3, as DNA: TGTGCCAGCAGCTCACTCTCGGACTGGGGGGCAGATACGCAGTATTTT.